These T cell receptor beta chains were read from a single sample in a study of shared T cell receptors in the human thymus. Assay: immunoSEQ multiplex PCR; the TCRdb copy retains only in-frame clones and omits some. Of approximately 660,000 clones listed, roughly 90% were seen once; the top ten hold 0.0085% to 0.012%. These same data were also listed under a study on human thymus T cells.

The specimen sequenced was thymocytes. These receptors all come from a boy under three years old with a congenital heart defect. CDR3s include the opening cysteine and the closing phenylalanine or tryptophan. Each record gives: D gene, clone size, V gene, J gene, CDR3 DNA, CDR3 protein. The D gene is left open where the match is weak. Not all rows give a size; the values are once, few, many and, for expanded clones, a class.

TRBD1	-	TRBV5-5	TRBJ2-5	TGTGCCAGCAGCTCACCGGGACAGGGTTTCGAGACCCAGTACTTC	CASSSPGQGFETQYF
TRBD2	-	TRBV4-3	TRBJ2-7	TGCGCCAGCAGCCAAGGTCTAGCGGGAGGGCCTTCCAACGAGCAGTACTTC	CASSQGLAGGPSNEQYF
-	-	TRBV20-1	TRBJ1-2	TGCAGTGTACGAGGGCCTTATGGCTACACCTTC	CSVRGPYGYTF
-	-	TRBV19	TRBJ2-7	TGTGCCAGTCCCAGGGTCAGCGACCCGACCTACGAGCAGTACTTC	CASPRVSDPTYEQYF
-	-	TRBV5-8	TRBJ1-4	TGTGCCAGCAGCCCCCGCGGGCGGGAAAAACTGTTTTTT	CASSPRGREKLFF
-	-	TRBV11-2	TRBJ2-5	TGTGCCAGCAGCTTAGATCCGGCTGAGGTGCACGAGACCCAGTACTTC	CASSLDPAEVHETQYF
TRBD1	-	TRBV11-3	TRBJ2-7	TGTGCCAGCAGCTTAGGAGACAGGGTCACCTACGAGCAGTACTTC	CASSLGDRVTYEQYF
TRBD2	-	TRBV5-4	TRBJ2-3	TGTGCCAGCAGCTTGGGTACAGCGGGAGGATGGGGCACAGATACGCAGTATTTT	CASSLGTAGGWGTDTQYF
-	-	TRBV21-1	TRBJ2-1	TGTGCCAGCAGCCTGAAGGGGACAGAGAGCTCCTACAATGAGCAGTTCTTC	CASSLKGTESSYNEQFF
TRBD2	-	TRBV15	TRBJ2-3	TGTGCCACCAGCAGAGATCTGACTAGCGGAGTCACAGATACGCAGTATTTT	CATSRDLTSGVTDTQYF
-	-	TRBV19	TRBJ2-3	TGTGCCAGTAGTTTGAGGGAACCCACAGATACGCAGTATTTT	CASSLREPTDTQYF
TRBD2	-	TRBV14	TRBJ2-1	TGTGCCAGCAGCCAATTACGCGGGAGGGTCCTCAATGAGCAGTTCTTC	CASSQLRGRVLNEQFF
-	-	TRBV19	TRBJ1-1	TGTGCCAGTTCCAGGGGAGTTCAAGGTCCTGAAGCTTTCTTT	CASSRGVQGPEAFF
-	-	TRBV27	TRBJ2-7	TGTGCCAGCAGTTTATACGGCTCCTACGAGCAGTACTTC	CASSLYGSYEQYF
TRBD2	-	TRBV11-3	TRBJ2-7	TGTGCCAGCAGCTTGACTAGCGGGAGGGGATACTACGAGCAGTACTTC	CASSLTSGRGYYEQYF
TRBD1	-	TRBV5-6	TRBJ2-5	TGTGCCAGCAGCCGCCGGACAGGGGGTACCCAAGAGACCCAGTACTTC	CASSRRTGGTQETQYF
TRBD1	-	TRBV11-2	TRBJ1-2	TGTGCCAGCAGCCCCCCAGGGACAGGGCACTATGGCTACACCTTC	CASSPPGTGHYGYTF
-	-	TRBV27	TRBJ2-7	TGTGCCAGCAGTCCCCTCCCTCGGTGGGAGCCCTCCTACGAGCAGTACTTC	CASSPLPRWEPSYEQYF
TRBD2	-	TRBV18	TRBJ2-7	TGTGCCAGCTCACCACCCCCAGCGGGAGAGGGGGAGCAGTACTTC	CASSPPPAGEGEQYF
TRBD1	few	TRBV10-3	TRBJ1-2	TGTGCCATCAGTTTGGACAGGGGTAAGGGTGGCTACACCTTC	CAISLDRGKGGYTF
-	-	TRBV19	TRBJ1-1	TGTGCCAGTAGTGAGGTAGAGAACACTGAAGCTTTCTTT	CASSEVENTEAFF
-	-	TRBV12-5	TRBJ2-3	TGTGCTAGTGCCCCCGGCACAGATACGCAGTATTTT	CASAPGTDTQYF
-	-	TRBV4-1	TRBJ2-5	TGCGCCAGCAGCCAAGCCGTAGGGTGGAGGCAAGAGACCCAGTACTTC	CASSQAVGWRQETQYF
TRBD2	-	TRBV7-3	TRBJ2-3	TGTGCCAGCCGTACTAGCGGGAGGGCAGATACGCAGTATTTT	CASRTSGRADTQYF
-	few	TRBV19	TRBJ1-4	TGTGCCAGTAGTATACTCGCGCAGGGGAGTAAAAAACTGTTTTTT	CASSILAQGSKKLFF
-	-	TRBV25-1	TRBJ1-1	TGTGCCAGCACCGGACGGGATGAAGCTTTCTTT	CASTGRDEAFF
TRBD2	-	TRBV2	TRBJ2-3	TGTGCCAGCAACCTAGCGGGAGAAGGCGCGAATACGCAGTATTTT	CASNLAGEGANTQYF
TRBD1	-	TRBV18	TRBJ1-5	TGTGCCAGCTCACCTTCGGAGACAGGGGCTCAGCCCCAGCATTTT	CASSPSETGAQPQHF
-	-	TRBV2	TRBJ2-5	TGTGCCAGCAGTGAATGTGGGAGGGAGACCCAGTACTTC	CASSECGRETQYF